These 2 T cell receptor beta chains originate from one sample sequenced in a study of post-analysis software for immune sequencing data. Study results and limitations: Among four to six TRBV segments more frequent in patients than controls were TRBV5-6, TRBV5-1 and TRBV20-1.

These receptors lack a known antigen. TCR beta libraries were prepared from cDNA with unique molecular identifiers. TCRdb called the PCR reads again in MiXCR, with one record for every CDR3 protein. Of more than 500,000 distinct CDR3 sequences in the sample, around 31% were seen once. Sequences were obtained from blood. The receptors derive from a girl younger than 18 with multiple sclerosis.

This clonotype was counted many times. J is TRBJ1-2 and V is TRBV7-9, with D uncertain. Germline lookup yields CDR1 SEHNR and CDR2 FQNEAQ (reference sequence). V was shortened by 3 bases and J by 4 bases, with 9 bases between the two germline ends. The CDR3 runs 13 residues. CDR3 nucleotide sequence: TGTGCCAGCAGCTTCGCCGAGGGCTATGGCTACACCTTC. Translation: CASSFAEGYGYTF.

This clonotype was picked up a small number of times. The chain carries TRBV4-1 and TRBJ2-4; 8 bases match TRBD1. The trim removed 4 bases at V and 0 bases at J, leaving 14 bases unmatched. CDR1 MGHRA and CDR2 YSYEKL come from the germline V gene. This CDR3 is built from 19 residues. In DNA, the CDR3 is TGCGCCAGCAGCCCAGGGGCTGACAGGGGCTTCCTAGCCAAAAACATTCAGTACTTC. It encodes CASSPGADRGFLAKNIQYF.